The 6 T cell receptor beta chains below were found in one sample sequenced in a study of shared clonotypes between healthy human individuals. TCRdb's table, derived via immunoSEQ multiplex PCR, lists solely in-frame clones and lacks some. The sample holds about 2.4 million clones, over 85% seen once. Sequencing was performed on naive CD4+ T cells sorted from blood. Subset here: CD45RA+ positively selected. Source of these receptors: a young man in good health.

The chain couples TRBV5-1 to TRBJ2-7; a weak D match, TRBD2 (5 bases). CDR1 and CDR2 from the germline V gene are SGHRS and YFSETQ. V was pared by 4 bases and J by 6 bases, with 14 bases between. The CDR3 length is 13 residues. The CDR3, as DNA: TGCGCCAGCAGCGAGAGGACCGAGGGCGAGCAGTACTTC. Translated: CASSERTEGEQYF.

The rearrangement uses TRBV11-1 and TRBJ2-1; no definite D call. Germline values: CDR1 SGHAT, CDR2 FQDESV (reference sequence). With 4 bases removed from V and 6 bases from J, the gap between germline ends came to 13 bases. The CDR3 extends over 14 amino acids. The CDR3 DNA reads as TGTGCCAGCAGCTCGAGTGGTTTCGTCAATGAGCAGTTCTTC. Amino acid sequence: CASSSSGFVNEQFF.

This chain connects TRBV5-6 to TRBJ2-7, with TRBD1 matching over 9 bases. The V gene end was trimmed by 4 bases and the J gene end by 2 bases; junction bases not matched to a gene: 7. The germline V gene has CDR1 SGHDT and CDR2 YYEEEE. The CDR3 is 15 amino acids. In DNA, the CDR3 is TGTGCCAGCAGCCCGTGGGACAGGGATACCTACGAGCAGTACTTC. Translated, it gives CASSPWDRDTYEQYF.

V and J are TRBV5-1 and TRBJ2-7, with D possibly matching TRBD2 (7 bases). Per the germline V gene, CDR1 is SGHRS and CDR2 is YFSETQ. The CDR3 covers 14 residues. Trimming removed 0 bases at V and 6 bases at J, with 13 bases between. The CDR3 DNA reads TGCGCCAGCAGCTTGGTTCGGGGGGCGGGCGAGCAGTACTTC. Translated: CASSLVRGAGEQYF.

This chain connects TRBV11-3 to TRBJ2-5; 16 nucleotides agree with TRBD2. V shed 4 bases and J 4 bases; nucleotides not matched to a gene: 12. CDR3 length: 19 residues. The germline V gene has CDR1 SGHNT and CDR2 YENEEA. This CDR3 is CASSSGTSGRALGAETQYF. CDR3 nucleotide sequence: TGTGCCAGCAGCTCCGGGACTAGCGGGAGGGCCCTTGGTGCAGAGACCCAGTACTTC.

V is TRBV25-1 and J is TRBJ2-5; D call uncertain. Germline values: CDR1 MGHDK, CDR2 SYGVNS. Trimming pared 7 bases from V and 2 bases from J, leaving 8 bases between. This CDR3 has 12 amino acids. CDR3 in DNA: TGTGCCAGCATGAAACAGCAAGAGACCCAGTACTTC. Residues: CASMKQQETQYF.